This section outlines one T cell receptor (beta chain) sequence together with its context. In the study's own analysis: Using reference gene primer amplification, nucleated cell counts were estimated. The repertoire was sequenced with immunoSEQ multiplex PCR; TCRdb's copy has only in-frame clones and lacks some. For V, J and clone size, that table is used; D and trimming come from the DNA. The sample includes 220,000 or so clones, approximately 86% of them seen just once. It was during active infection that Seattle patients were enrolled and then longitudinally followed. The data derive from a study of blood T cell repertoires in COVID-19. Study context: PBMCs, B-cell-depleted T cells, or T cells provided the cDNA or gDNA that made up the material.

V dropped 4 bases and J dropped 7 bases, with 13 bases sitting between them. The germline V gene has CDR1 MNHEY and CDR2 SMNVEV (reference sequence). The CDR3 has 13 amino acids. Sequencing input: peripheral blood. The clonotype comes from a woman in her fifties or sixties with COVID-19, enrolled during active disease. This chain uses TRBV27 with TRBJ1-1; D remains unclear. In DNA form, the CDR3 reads TGTGCCAGCAGTTCAACCATCGGGGTTGAAGCTTTCTTT. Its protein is CASSSTIGVEAFF.